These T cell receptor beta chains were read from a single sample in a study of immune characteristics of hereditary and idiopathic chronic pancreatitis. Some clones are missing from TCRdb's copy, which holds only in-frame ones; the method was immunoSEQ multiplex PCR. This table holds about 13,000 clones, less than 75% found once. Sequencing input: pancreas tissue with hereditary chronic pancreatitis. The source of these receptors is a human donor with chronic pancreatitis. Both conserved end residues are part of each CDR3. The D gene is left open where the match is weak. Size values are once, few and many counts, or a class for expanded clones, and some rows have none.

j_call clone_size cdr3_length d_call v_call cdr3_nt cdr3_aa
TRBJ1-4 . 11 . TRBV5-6 TGTGCCAGCAGCCAGGGTGAAAAACTGTTTTTT CASSQGEKLFF
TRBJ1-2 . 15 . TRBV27 TGTGCCAGCAGTTACTGGGCGGGGCCAAAGGATGGCTACACCTTC CASSYWAGPKDGYTF
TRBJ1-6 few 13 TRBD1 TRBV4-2 TGTGCCAGCAGGGACAGGGAGAATTCACCCCTCCACTTT CASRDRENSPLHF
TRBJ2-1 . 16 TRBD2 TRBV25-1 TGTGCCAGCAGTTCGCTGGGACTAGAGGGTTACAATGAGCAGTTCTTC CASSSLGLEGYNEQFF
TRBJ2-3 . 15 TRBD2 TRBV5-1 TGCGCCAGCGCCAAAGCGGGGGTGGGCACAGATACGCAGTATTTT CASAKAGVGTDTQYF
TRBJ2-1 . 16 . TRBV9 TGTGCCAGCAGCGCGGCTCTCCAAACGACCTACAATGAGCAGTTCTTC CASSAALQTTYNEQFF
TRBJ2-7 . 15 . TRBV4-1 TGCGCCAGCAGCCAAGTTTCTTCTTCCTCCTACGAGCAGTACTTC CASSQVSSSSYEQYF
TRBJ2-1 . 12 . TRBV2 TGTGCCAGCAGTCTGACTAGAAATGAGCAGTTCTTC CASSLTRNEQFF
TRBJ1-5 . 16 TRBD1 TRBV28 TGTGCCAGCAGTCCCGGACAGGGGGCATGGCGTCAGCCCCAGCATTTT CASSPGQGAWRQPQHF
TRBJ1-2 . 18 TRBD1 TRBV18 TGTGCCAGCTCACGACAGGGGGCCACGAAAAAAGCTAACTATGGCTACACCTTC CASSRQGATKKANYGYTF
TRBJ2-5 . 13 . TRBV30 TGTGCCTGGGACTACAGGGTAGGAGAGACCCAGTACTTC CAWDYRVGETQYF
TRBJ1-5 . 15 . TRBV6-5 TGTGCCACCCGGGAGGGGACGGTGAGCAATCAGCCCCAGCATTTT CATREGTVSNQPQHF
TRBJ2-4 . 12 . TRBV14 TGTGCCAGCAGCCAAGACCGGAACATTCAGTACTTC CASSQDRNIQYF
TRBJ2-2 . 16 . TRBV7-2 TGTGCCAGCAGCTTTGGTCGGTACGGTAGCACCGGGGAGCTGTTTTTT CASSFGRYGSTGELFF
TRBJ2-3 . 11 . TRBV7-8 TGTGCCAGCAGCTTAGCGGATACGCAGTATTTT CASSLADTQYF
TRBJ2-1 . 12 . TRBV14 TGTGCCAGCAGCCAAGGGGGAGCTGAGCAGTTCTTC CASSQGGAEQFF
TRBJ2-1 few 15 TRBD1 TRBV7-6 TGTGCCAGCAGCTTACAACAGGGGGCTGGCAATGAGCAGTTCTTC CASSLQQGAGNEQFF
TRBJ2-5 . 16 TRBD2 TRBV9 TGTGCCAGCAGCGTAAGCACTAGCGGGAGTTCGGAGACCCAGTACTTC CASSVSTSGSSETQYF
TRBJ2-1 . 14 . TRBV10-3 TGTGCCATCAGGGGGGGCGACAGTGTCAATGAGCAGTTCTTC CAIRGGDSVNEQFF
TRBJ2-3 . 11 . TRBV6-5 TGTGCCAGCAGTTATGGGGATACGCAGTATTTT CASSYGDTQYF
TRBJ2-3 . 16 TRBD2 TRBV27 TGTGCCAGCAGTAAACGCGCGGGAGGGCCCTCAGATACGCAGTATTTT CASSKRAGGPSDTQYF
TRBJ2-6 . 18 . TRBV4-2 TGTGCCAGCAGCCAAGTTGATCAGGGCTCCTCTGGGGCCAACGTCCTGACTTTC CASSQVDQGSSGANVLTF
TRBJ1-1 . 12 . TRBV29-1 TGCAGCGTTGGACGGGAGAACACTGAAGCTTTCTTT CSVGRENTEAFF
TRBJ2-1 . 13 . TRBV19 TGTGCCAGCGGACTCAAGCACTACAATGAGCAGTTCTTC CASGLKHYNEQFF
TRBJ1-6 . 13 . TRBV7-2 TGTGCCAGCAGCTTAGATGGGGTATCACCCCTCCACTTT CASSLDGVSPLHF
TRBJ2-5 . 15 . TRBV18 TGTGCCAGCTCACCACGCAGGGGCGACCAAGAGACCCAGTACTTC CASSPRRGDQETQYF
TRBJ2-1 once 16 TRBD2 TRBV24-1 TGTGCCACCAGTGACCCGACTAGCGTTTCATACAATGAGCAGTTCTTC CATSDPTSVSYNEQFF
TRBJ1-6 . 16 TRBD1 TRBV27 TGTGCCAGCAGTTTATCAGGGACAGGCTATAATTCACCCCTCCACTTT CASSLSGTGYNSPLHF
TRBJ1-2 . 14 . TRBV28 TGTGCCAGCAGTACGGGACTGACTAACTATGGCTACACCTTC CASSTGLTNYGYTF
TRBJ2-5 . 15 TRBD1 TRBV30 TGTGCCTGGAGTGCCGGACAGGGGGCCCGGGAGACCCAGTACTTC CAWSAGQGARETQYF
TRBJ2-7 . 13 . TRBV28 TGTGCCAGCAGTCCTATACCCTCAGGGGAGCAGTACTTC CASSPIPSGEQYF
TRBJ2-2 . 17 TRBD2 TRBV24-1 TGTGCCACCAGTGAGGCGGGACTAGCGGCGAACACCGGGGAGCTGTTTTTT CATSEAGLAANTGELFF
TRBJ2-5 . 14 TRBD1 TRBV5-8 TGTGCCAGCAGCCAGACAGGGTCGTCCGAGACCCAGTACTTC CASSQTGSSETQYF
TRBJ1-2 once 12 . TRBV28 TGTGCCAGCAGTATTAACGGCGTTGGCTACACCTTC CASSINGVGYTF
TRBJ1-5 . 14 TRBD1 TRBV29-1 TGCAGCGTTTCCAGGGGGTCAGGGCATCAGCCCCAGCATTTT CSVSRGSGHQPQHF
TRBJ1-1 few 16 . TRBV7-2 TGTGCCAGCAGCTTAGAGGGAGTGGGGTCGAACACTGAAGCTTTCTTT CASSLEGVGSNTEAFF
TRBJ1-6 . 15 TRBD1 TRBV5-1 TGCGCCAGCAGCTTGGCGGGACAGGGGGCCGGGTCCCTCCACTTT CASSLAGQGAGSLHF
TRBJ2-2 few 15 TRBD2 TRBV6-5 TGTGCCAGCACCACCGGCGGCGGGAGGACCGGGGAGCTGTTTTTT CASTTGGGRTGELFF
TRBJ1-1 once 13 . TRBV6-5 TGTGCCAGCAGGGGACGAGCGAACACTGAAGCTTTCTTT CASRGRANTEAFF
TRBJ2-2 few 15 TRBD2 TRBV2 TGTGCCAGCATGGGCGGGAGGGCCGGGCCCGGGGAGCTGTTTTTT CASMGGRAGPGELFF
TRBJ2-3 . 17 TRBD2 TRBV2 TGTGCCAGCAGGGGACCGGGACTAGCGGAATTCACAGATACGCAGTATTTT CASRGPGLAEFTDTQYF
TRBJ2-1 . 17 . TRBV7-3 TGTGCCAGCAGCTTAACGTACTCTGGGCAGGGCAACAATGAGCAGTTCTTC CASSLTYSGQGNNEQFF
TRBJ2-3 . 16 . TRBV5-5 TGTGCCAGCAGCTTCATTGGACGGCCTAGCACAGATACGCAGTATTTT CASSFIGRPSTDTQYF
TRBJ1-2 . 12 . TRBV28 TGTGCCAGTAAAGGACGGAGCTATGGCTACACCTTC CASKGRSYGYTF
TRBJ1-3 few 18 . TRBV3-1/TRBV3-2 TGTGCCAGCAGCCAAGTTGAGCCGGGACGCCCCTCTGGAAACACCATATATTTT CASSQVEPGRPSGNTIYF
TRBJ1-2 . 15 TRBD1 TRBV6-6 TGTGCCAGCAGTTACTCCACGACAGGGAACTATGGCTACACCTTC CASSYSTTGNYGYTF
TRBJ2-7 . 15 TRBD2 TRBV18 TGTGCCAGCTCGTCAACCGGGACTAGCGGTTACGAGCAGTACTTC CASSSTGTSGYEQYF
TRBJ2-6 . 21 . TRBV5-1 TGCGCCAGCAGCTTGGGCGATCGACAGGTGAAAGATCTGTCTGGGGCCAACGTCCTGACTTTC CASSLGDRQVKDLSGANVLTF
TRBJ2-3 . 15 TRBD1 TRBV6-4 TGTGCCAGCAGTCCTACGGGACAGGGTTCAGATACGCAGTATTTT CASSPTGQGSDTQYF
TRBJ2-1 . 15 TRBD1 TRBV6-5 TGTGCCAGCAGGGCGACAGGGATCTCCTACAATGAGCAGTTCTTC CASRATGISYNEQFF
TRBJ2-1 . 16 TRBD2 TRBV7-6 TGTGCCAGCACCTACCGGACTAGCGGGTCGTACAATGAGCAGTTCTTC CASTYRTSGSYNEQFF
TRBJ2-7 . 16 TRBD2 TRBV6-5 TGTGCCAGCAGTTATATTGGGGGACTAAGTCGCCACGAGCAGTACTTC CASSYIGGLSRHEQYF
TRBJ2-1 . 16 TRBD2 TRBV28 TGTGCCAGCAGCCTCCTGACTAGCGGGACCTACAATGAGCAGTTCTTC CASSLLTSGTYNEQFF
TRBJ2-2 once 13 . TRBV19 TGTGCCAGTCAAGACCCGGGGGGCCGGGAGCTGTTTTTT CASQDPGGRELFF
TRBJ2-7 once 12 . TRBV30 TGTGCCTGGAGTGTAGCAGGTAACGAGCAGTACTTC CAWSVAGNEQYF
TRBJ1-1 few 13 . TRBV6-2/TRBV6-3 TGTGCCAGCAGTTTTGACCTGAACACTGAAGCTTTCTTT CASSFDLNTEAFF
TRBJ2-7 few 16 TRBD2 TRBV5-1 TGCGCCAGCAGCCCGGCTGGAGCGGGAGGGCCCGGCGAGCAGTACTTC CASSPAGAGGPGEQYF
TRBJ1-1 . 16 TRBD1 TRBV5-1 TGCGCCAGCAGCTCCTCCGGGACAGCCACTACCACTGAAGCTTTCTTT CASSSSGTATTTEAFF
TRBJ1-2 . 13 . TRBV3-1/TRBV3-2 TGTGCCAGCAGCCAGTTCACAGGGACGGGCTACACCTTC CASSQFTGTGYTF
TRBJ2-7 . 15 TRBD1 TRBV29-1 TGCAGCGTCGCGACATACCGGGACAGGCGATACGAGCAGTACTTC CSVATYRDRRYEQYF